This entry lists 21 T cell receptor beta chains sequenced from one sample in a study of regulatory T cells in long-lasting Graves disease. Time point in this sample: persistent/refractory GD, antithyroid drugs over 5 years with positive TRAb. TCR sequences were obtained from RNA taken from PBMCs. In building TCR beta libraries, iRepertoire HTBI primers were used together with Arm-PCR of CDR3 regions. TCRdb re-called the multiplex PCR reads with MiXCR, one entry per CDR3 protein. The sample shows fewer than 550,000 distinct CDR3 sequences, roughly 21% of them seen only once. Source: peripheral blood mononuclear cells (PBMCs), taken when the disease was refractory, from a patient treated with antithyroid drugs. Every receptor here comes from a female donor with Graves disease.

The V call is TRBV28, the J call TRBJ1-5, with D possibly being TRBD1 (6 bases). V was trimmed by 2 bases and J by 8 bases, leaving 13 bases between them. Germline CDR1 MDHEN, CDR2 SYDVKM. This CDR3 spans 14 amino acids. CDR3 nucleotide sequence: TGTGCCAGCAGTTTAAACAGGGTCGGCGAGCCCCAGCATTTT. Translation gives CASSLNRVGEPQHF.

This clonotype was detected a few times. This chain's CDR3 is CATGQGRTEAFF. CDR3 nucleotide sequence: TGTGCCACAGGACAGGGCAGGACTGAAGCTTTCTTT. The genes are TRBV19 and TRBJ1-1, with 8 bases aligning to TRBD1. The CDR3 is 12 residues long. V dropped 10 bases and J dropped 5; count of bases not matched to a gene: 6. Germline V CDR1 and CDR2: LNHDA, SQIVND (reference sequence).

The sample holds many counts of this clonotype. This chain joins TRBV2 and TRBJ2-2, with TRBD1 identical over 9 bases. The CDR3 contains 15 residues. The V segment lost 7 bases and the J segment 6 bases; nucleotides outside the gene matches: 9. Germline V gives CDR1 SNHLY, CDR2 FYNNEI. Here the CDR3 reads CASNSGTGNPGELFF. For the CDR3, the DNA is TGTGCCAGCAACTCCGGGACAGGGAATCCCGGGGAGCTGTTTTTT.

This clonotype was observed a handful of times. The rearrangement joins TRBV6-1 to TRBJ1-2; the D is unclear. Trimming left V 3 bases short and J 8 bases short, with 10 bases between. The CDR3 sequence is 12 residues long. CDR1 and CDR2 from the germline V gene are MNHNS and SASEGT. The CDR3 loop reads CASSDNERGYTF. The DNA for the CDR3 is TGTGCCAGCAGTGACAACGAGAGGGGCTACACCTTC.

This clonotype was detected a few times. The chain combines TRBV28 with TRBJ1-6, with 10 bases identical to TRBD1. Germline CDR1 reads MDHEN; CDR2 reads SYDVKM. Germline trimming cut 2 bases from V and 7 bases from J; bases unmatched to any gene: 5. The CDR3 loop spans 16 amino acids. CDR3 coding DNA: TGTGCCAGCAGTTTAGCGGGACAGGGGCCCAATTCACCCCTCCACTTT. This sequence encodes CASSLAGQGPNSPLHF.

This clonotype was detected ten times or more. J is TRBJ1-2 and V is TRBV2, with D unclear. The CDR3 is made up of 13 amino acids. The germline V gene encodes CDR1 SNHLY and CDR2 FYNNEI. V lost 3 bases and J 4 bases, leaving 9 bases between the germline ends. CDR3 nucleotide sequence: TGTGCCAGCAGTGAGTTGGGAAGCTATGGCTACACCTTC. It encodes CASSELGSYGYTF.

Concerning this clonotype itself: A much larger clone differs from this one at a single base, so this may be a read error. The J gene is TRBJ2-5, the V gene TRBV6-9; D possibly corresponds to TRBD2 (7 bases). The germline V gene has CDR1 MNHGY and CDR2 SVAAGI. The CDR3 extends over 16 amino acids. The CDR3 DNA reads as TGTGCCAGCAGTTACTTGGGGGGGGGGCATCAAGAGGCCCAGTACTTC. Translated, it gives CASSYLGGGHQEAQYF.

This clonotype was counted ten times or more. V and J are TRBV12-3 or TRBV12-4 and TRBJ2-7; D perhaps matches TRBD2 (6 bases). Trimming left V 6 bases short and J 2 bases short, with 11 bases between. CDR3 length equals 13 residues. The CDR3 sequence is CASSGTEPYEQYF. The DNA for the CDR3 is TGTGCCAGCAGCGGGACTGAGCCCTACGAGCAGTACTTC.

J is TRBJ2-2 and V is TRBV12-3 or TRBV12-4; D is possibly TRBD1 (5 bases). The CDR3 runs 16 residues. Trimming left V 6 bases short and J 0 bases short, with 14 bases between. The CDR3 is CASSRPPGTNTGELFF. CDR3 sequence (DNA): TGTGCCAGCAGCCGCCCCCCAGGGACGAACACCGGGGAGCTGTTTTTT.

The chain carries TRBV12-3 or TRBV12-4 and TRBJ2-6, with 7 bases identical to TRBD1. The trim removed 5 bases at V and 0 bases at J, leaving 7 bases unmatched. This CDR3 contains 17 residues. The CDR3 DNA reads TGTGCCAGCAGTCCTTGGGACAGAGTCTCTGGGGCCAACGTCCTGACTTTC. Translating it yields CASSPWDRVSGANVLTF.

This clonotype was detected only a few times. DNA of the CDR3: TGCGCCAGCAGCTTTACGACAGGGTCGAGCACTGAAGCTTTCTTT. This encodes CASSFTTGSSTEAFF. The rearrangement links TRBV5-1 to TRBJ1-1; 7 positions match TRBD1. V lost 2 bases to trimming and J lost 4 bases; unmatched junction nucleotides: 8. The length of the CDR3 is 15 residues. The germline V gene has CDR1 SGHRS and CDR2 YFSETQ.

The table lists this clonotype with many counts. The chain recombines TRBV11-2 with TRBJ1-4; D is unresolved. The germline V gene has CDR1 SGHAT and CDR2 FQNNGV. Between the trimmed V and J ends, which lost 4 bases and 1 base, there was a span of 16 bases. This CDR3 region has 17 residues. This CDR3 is CASSSVVVDGTNEKLFF. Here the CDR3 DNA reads TGTGCCAGCAGCTCGGTTGTAGTGGACGGAACTAATGAAAAACTGTTTTTT.

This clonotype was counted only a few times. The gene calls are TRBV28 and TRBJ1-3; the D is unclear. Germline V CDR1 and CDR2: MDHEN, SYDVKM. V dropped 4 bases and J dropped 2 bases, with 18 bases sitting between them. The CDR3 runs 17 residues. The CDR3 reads CASSSTRLFSTGNTIYF. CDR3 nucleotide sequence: TGTGCCAGCAGTTCAACCAGGCTCTTCTCAACTGGAAACACCATATATTTT. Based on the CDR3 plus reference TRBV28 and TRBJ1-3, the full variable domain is DVKVTQSSRYLVKRTGEKVFLECVQDMDHENMFWYRQDPGLGLRLIYFSYDVKMKEKGDIPEGYSVSREKKERFSLILESASTNQTSMYLCASSSTRLFSTGNTIYFGEGSWLTVV.

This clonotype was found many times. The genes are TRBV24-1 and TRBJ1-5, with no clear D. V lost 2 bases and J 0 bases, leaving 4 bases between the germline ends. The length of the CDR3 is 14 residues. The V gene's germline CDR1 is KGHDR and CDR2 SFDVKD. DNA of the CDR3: TGTGCCACCAGTGATTATAATAGCAATCAGCCCCAGCATTTT. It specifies CATSDYNSNQPQHF.

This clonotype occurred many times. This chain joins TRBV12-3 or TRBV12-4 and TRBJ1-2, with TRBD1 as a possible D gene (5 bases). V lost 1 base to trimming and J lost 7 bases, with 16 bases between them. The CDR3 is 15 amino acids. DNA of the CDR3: TGTGCCAGCAGTTTAGATGGGGCAGCTCCTACTGGCTACACCTTC. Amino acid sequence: CASSLDGAAPTGYTF.

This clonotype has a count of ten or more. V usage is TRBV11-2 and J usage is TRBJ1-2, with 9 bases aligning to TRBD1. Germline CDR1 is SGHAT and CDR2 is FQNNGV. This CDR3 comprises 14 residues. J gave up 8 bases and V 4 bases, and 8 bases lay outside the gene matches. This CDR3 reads CASSSNRGLGGYTF. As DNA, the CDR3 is TGTGCCAGCAGCTCAAACAGGGGGCTCGGGGGCTACACCTTC.

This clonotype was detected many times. CDR3 protein: CASSLGDRGDEKLFF. The CDR3 region has the DNA TGTGCCAGCAGCTTAGGGGACAGGGGAGATGAAAAACTGTTTTTT. The chain is built from TRBV11-2 and TRBJ1-4; 10 positions agree with TRBD1. The CDR3 length is 15 residues. Germline trimming cut 1 base from V and 6 bases from J; bases unmatched to any gene: 2. Germline lookup yields CDR1 SGHAT and CDR2 FQNNGV.

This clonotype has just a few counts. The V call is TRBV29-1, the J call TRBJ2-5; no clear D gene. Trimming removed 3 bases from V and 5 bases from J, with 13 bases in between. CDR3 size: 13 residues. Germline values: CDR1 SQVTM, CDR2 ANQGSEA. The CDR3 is CSVEYGYSETQYF. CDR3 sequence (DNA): TGCAGCGTTGAGTATGGGTACTCGGAGACCCAGTACTTC.

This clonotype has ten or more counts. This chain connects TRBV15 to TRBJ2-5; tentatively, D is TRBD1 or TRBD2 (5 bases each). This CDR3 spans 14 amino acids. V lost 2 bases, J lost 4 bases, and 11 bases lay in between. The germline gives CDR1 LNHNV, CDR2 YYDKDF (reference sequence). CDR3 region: CATSRHRDGETQYF. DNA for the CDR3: TGTGCCACCAGCAGACACCGGGACGGAGAGACCCAGTACTTC.

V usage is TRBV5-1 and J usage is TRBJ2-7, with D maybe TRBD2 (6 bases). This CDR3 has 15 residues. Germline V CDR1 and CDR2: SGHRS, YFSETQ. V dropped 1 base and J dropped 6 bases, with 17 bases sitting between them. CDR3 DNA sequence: TGCGCCAGCAGCTTGTACGCAGGGAGGTCCGGCGAGCAGTACTTC. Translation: CASSLYAGRSGEQYF.

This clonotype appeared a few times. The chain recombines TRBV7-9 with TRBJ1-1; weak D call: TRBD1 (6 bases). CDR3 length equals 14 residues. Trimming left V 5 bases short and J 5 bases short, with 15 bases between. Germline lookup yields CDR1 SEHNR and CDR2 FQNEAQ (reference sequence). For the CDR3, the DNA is TGTGCCAGCAGCGTAGGACAGTTACGGACTGAAGCTTTCTTT. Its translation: CASSVGQLRTEAFF.